The rows below give T cell receptor beta chains drawn from one sample of a study of human T cells and chemical hapten exposure. MiXCR, run by TCRdb on the RACE reads, gives a single entry per CDR3 protein. The table shows 250,000 or so distinct CDR3 sequences, with approximately 7.5% occurring only once. The source material was whole blood, sampled in connection with sensitization to the hapten diphenylcyclopropenone (DPC). These receptors all come from a man between 18 and 29 years old with alopecia areata. Some clones in this sample may be carry-over from other donors' samples. CDR3s include the opening cysteine and the closing phenylalanine or tryptophan. The D gene is left open where the match is weak. For some rows the clone size is stated as once, few or many, or as a class when expanded; others skip it.

18,TRBD1,TRBJ2-6,few,TRBV7-2,CASSLPPQLVSTGSVLTF,TGTGCCAGCAGCTTGCCCCCCCAATTGGTCTCGACAGGGAGCGTCCTGACTTTC
15,-,TRBJ2-3,-,TRBV7-9,CASSVAKGRTDTQYF,TGTGCCAGCAGCGTAGCTAAGGGGCGCACAGATACGCAGTATTTT
16,-,TRBJ1-2,-,TRBV24-1,CATSDSGRGAYYGYTF,TGTGCCACCAGTGATTCGGGCAGGGGTGCCTACTATGGCTACACCTTC
16,-,TRBJ2-2,-,TRBV28,CASSFSSHTTVAELFF,TGTGCCAGCAGTTTCTCCTCCCATACTACCGTGGCGGAGCTGTTTTTT
16,TRBD1,TRBJ2-2,few,TRBV4-3,CASSQDVQGGPGELFF,TGCGCCAGCAGCCAAGATGTACAGGGGGGACCCGGGGAGCTGTTTTTT
15,TRBD1,TRBJ1-5,-,TRBV6-2/TRBV6-3,CASSIWTGVIQPQHF,TGTGCCAGCAGTATCTGGACAGGGGTCATTCAGCCCCAGCATTTT
14,TRBD1,TRBJ2-1,-,TRBV27,CASRGQEFYNEQFF,TGTGCCAGCAGGGGACAGGAGTTTTACAATGAGCAGTTCTTC
15,-,TRBJ2-1,-,TRBV27,CASSLIAAPYNEQFF,TGTGCCAGCAGTTTAATAGCGGCTCCCTACAATGAGCAGTTCTTC
15,TRBD1,TRBJ2-5,-,TRBV3-1,CASSPLQGRQETQYF,TGTGCCAGCAGCCCCTTACAGGGGCGGCAAGAGACCCAGTACTTC
14,TRBD1,TRBJ2-2,many,TRBV12-3/TRBV12-4,CASTRDRNTGELFF,TGTGCCAGCACCCGGGACAGGAACACCGGGGAGCTGTTTTTT
16,-,TRBJ1-3,few,TRBV6-1,CASSAGGGRRGNTIYF,TGTGCCAGCAGTGCCGGAGGTGGCCGTAGGGGAAACACCATATATTTT
14,-,TRBJ2-3,-,TRBV6-5,CASSYGRGRDTQYF,TGTGCCAGCAGTTACGGCAGAGGTCGAGATACGCAGTATTTT
14,TRBD1,TRBJ1-2,few,TRBV28,CASSFTGGRYGYTF,TGTGCCAGCAGTTTCACAGGGGGCAGATATGGCTACACCTTC
14,-,TRBJ1-6,many,TRBV5-4,CASSRGVYNSPLHF,TGTGCCAGCAGCCGGGGGGTCTATAATTCACCCCTCCACTTT
11,-,TRBJ2-1,-,TRBV5-6,CASSYNNEQFF,TGTGCCAGCAGCTATAACAATGAGCAGTTCTTC
16,-,TRBJ1-3,many,TRBV10-3,CAISESGKLSGNTIYF,TGTGCCATCAGTGAGTCGGGCAAGCTCTCTGGAAACACCATATATTTT
15,TRBD1,TRBJ1-4,few,TRBV10-2,CASSTGGTATEKLFF,TGCGCCAGCAGTACCGGCGGGACAGCGACTGAAAAACTGTTTTTT
15,TRBD1,TRBJ2-3,-,TRBV20-1,CSATQTGGLQDTQYF,TGCAGTGCTACACAGACAGGGGGCCTTCAAGATACGCAGTATTTT
14,TRBD2,TRBJ2-7,many,TRBV7-2,CASAGTSGSYEQYF,TGTGCCAGCGCCGGGACTAGCGGGTCCTACGAGCAGTACTTC
16,TRBD1,TRBJ1-1,many,TRBV5-1,CASSLYGDRVIEEAFF,TGCGCCAGCAGCTTGTACGGGGACAGGGTGATCGAGGAAGCTTTCTTT
16,TRBD1,TRBJ1-6,-,TRBV6-6,CASSYAGDRVNSPLHF,TGTGCCAGCAGTTACGCAGGGGACAGGGTGAATTCACCCCTCCACTTT
15,-,TRBJ1-6,-,TRBV3-1,CASSHRGNDNSPLHF,TGTGCCAGCAGCCACCGTGGGAATGATAATTCACCCCTCCACTTT
16,-,TRBJ1-1,-,TRBV6-6,CASSYPPGQGNTEAFF,TGTGCCAGCAGTTACCCACCTGGGCAGGGGAACACTGAAGCTTTCTTT
12,-,TRBJ2-2,few,TRBV29-1,CSVYMNTGELFF,TGCAGCGTATATATGAACACCGGGGAGCTGTTTTTT
17,TRBD1,TRBJ1-5,-,TRBV28,CASRKFPGQLKNQPQHF,TGTGCCAGCAGAAAATTCCCGGGACAGTTAAAAAATCAGCCCCAGCATTTT
12,-,TRBJ2-5,-,TRBV29-1,CSVGYGRVTQYF,TGCAGCGTTGGGTACGGAAGAGTGACCCAGTACTTC
16,TRBD1,TRBJ1-6,-,TRBV5-1,CASSLGDRGNNSPLHF,TGCGCCAGCAGCTTGGGCGACAGGGGCAATAATTCACCCCTCCACTTT
13,-,TRBJ1-1,-,TRBV20-1,CSAPPGGLTEAFF,TGCAGTGCCCCCCCCGGAGGTCTAACTGAAGCTTTCTTT
13,TRBD2,TRBJ2-7,few,TRBV20-1,CSAPGGYSYEQYF,TGCAGTGCTCCGGGAGGCTACTCCTACGAGCAGTACTTC
13,-,TRBJ1-2,many,TRBV3-1,CASSQEKAYGYTF,TGTGCCAGCAGCCAAGAAAAAGCCTATGGCTACACCTTC
16,-,TRBJ2-7,-,TRBV20-1,CSARDRGGGFGYEQYF,TGCAGTGCTAGAGATCGTGGCGGGGGCTTTGGGTACGAGCAGTACTTC
15,TRBD1,TRBJ2-2,few,TRBV6-5,CASRRGQSNTGELFF,TGTGCCAGCAGAAGGGGACAGTCGAACACCGGGGAGCTGTTTTTT
16,TRBD2,TRBJ2-1,many,TRBV5-6,CASSPLGRGGPDEQFF,TGTGCCAGCTCCCCCCTCGGCCGGGGGGGCCCCGATGAGCAGTTCTTC
16,TRBD1,TRBJ2-1,-,TRBV20-1,CSARVPGQGAYNEQFF,TGCAGTGCTAGAGTTCCGGGACAGGGCGCTTACAATGAGCAGTTCTTC
13,-,TRBJ1-2,-,TRBV29-1,CSVEDNPTYGYTF,TGCAGCGTTGAAGATAACCCGACCTATGGCTACACCTTC
13,-,TRBJ1-2,few,TRBV6-5,CASRGPPFPGYTF,TGTGCCAGCCGAGGACCTCCTTTTCCTGGCTACACCTTC
13,TRBD2,TRBJ2-1,few,TRBV12-3/TRBV12-4,CASKSGAYNEQFF,TGTGCCAGCAAAAGCGGGGCTTACAATGAGCAGTTCTTC
13,-,TRBJ2-2,few,TRBV6-2/TRBV6-3,CASSYIGNGELFF,TGTGCCAGCAGTTACATTGGTAACGGGGAGCTGTTTTTT
15,TRBD1,TRBJ2-3,few,TRBV12-3/TRBV12-4,CASRPDRGKTDTQYF,TGTGCCAGCAGGCCGGACAGGGGGAAGACAGATACGCAGTATTTT
15,TRBD1,TRBJ1-1,few,TRBV20-1,CSARSWTGANTEAFF,TGCAGTGCCAGGTCGTGGACAGGGGCGAACACTGAAGCTTTCTTT
16,TRBD1,TRBJ1-6,-,TRBV27,CASSFYQGQGNSPLHF,TGTGCCAGCAGTTTTTATCAGGGACAGGGAAATTCACCCCTCCACTTT
16,TRBD1,TRBJ2-7,-,TRBV7-9,CASSLEPGQGDYEQYF,TGTGCCAGCAGCTTAGAGCCGGGACAGGGGGACTACGAGCAGTACTTC
15,TRBD1,TRBJ1-4,many,TRBV6-5,CASSYSGTDYEKLFF,TGTGCCAGCAGTTACTCTGGGACAGATTACGAAAAACTGTTTTTT
14,-,TRBJ1-2,-,TRBV5-1,CASRNRDGDSGYTF,TGCGCCAGCAGGAACCGGGACGGAGATTCCGGCTACACCTTC